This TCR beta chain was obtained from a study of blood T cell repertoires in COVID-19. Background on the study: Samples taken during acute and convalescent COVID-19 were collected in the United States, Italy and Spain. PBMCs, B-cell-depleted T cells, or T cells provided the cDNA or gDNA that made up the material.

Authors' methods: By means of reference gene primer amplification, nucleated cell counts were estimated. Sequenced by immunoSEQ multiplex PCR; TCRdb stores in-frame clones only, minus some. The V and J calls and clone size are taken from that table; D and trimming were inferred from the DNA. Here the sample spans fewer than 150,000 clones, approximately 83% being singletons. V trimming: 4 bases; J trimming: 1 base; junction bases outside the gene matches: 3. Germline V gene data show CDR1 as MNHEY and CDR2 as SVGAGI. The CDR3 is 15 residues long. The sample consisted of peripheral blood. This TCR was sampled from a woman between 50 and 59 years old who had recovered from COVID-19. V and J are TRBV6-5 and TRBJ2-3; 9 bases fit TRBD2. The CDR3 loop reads CASSFSGGRTDTQYF. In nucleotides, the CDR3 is TGTGCCAGCAGTTTTAGCGGGGGCCGCACAGATACGCAGTATTTT.